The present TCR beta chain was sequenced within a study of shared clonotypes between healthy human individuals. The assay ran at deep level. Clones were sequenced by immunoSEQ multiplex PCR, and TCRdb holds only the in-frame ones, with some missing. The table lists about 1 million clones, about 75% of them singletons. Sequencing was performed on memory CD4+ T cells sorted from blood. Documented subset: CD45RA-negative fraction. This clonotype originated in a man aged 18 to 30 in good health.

CDR3 in DNA: TGCAGTGCTCTAAGCACAGATACGCAGTATTTT. Protein sequence: CSALSTDTQYF. The chain uses TRBV20-1 and TRBJ2-3; D is uncertain. Germline assignment: CDR1 DFQATT and CDR2 SNEGSKA (reference sequence). Trimming removed 5 bases at V and 0 bases at J, with 3 bases between. CDR3 length: 11 residues.